These T cell receptor beta chains were read from a single sample in a study of identifying expanded T cells in peripheral blood. The method was immunoSEQ multiplex PCR; TCRdb's version includes in-frame clones alone and lacks a portion of them. This sample yields roughly 63,000 clones, of which about 83% are seen a single time; over 15% belongs to the top ten. What was sequenced was blood. Receptor source: a person aged 18 to 70 in good health. Both conserved end residues are part of each CDR3. Each record gives: V gene, clone size, J gene, D gene, CDR3 protein, CDR3 DNA. D genes are given only for firm matches. Size is stated for part of the rows, as once, few or many counts, or as a class when the clone is expanded.

>TRBV9|.|TRBJ2-7|.
CASSVAASVTYEQYF
TGTGCCAGCAGCGTAGCGGCTAGCGTTACCTACGAGCAGTACTTC
>TRBV18|.|TRBJ1-6|.
CASSPQGAKSPLHF
TGTGCCAGCTCACCACAGGGCGCAAAGTCACCCCTCCACTTT
>TRBV7-2|.|TRBJ1-1|.
CASSLGSRGYNTEAFF
TGTGCCAGCAGCTTAGGTTCCAGGGGCTATAACACTGAAGCTTTCTTT
>TRBV7-2|once|TRBJ2-2|.
CASSLARSGELFF
TGTGCCAGCAGCTTAGCCAGGTCCGGGGAGCTGTTTTTT
>TRBV11-3|.|TRBJ2-2|TRBD2
CASSLASSGTTGELFF
TGTGCCAGCAGCTTAGCTTCTAGCGGGACCACCGGGGAGCTGTTTTTT
>TRBV29-1|few|TRBJ2-2|TRBD1
CSVAPGTGLTGELFF
TGCAGCGTTGCCCCCGGGACAGGGCTCACCGGGGAGCTGTTTTTT
>TRBV7-9|.|TRBJ1-1|.
CASSLQGSGTEAFF
TGTGCCAGCAGCTTACAGGGCTCGGGCACTGAAGCTTTCTTT
>TRBV28|.|TRBJ1-1|TRBD1
CASSPSGQGNTEAFF
TGTGCCAGCAGTCCCTCGGGACAGGGGAACACTGAAGCTTTCTTT
>TRBV30|.|TRBJ2-4|.
CAWSVRELAKNIQYF
TGTGCCTGGAGTGTCCGGGAACTAGCCAAAAACATTCAGTACTTC
>TRBV5-1|.|TRBJ2-4|.
CASSLGTDRDLAKNIQYF
TGCGCCAGCAGCTTGGGAACAGACCGCGATCTGGCCAAAAACATTCAGTACTTC
>TRBV6-1|.|TRBJ2-1|.
CASIMADYNEQFF
TGTGCCAGCATTATGGCAGACTACAATGAGCAGTTCTTC
>TRBV4-1|.|TRBJ1-1|.
CASSQDTYRPNTEAFF
TGCGCCAGCAGCCAAGATACATATAGGCCGAACACTGAAGCTTTCTTT
>TRBV5-4|.|TRBJ2-5|.
CASSQPGVIQETQYF
TGTGCCAGCAGCCAACCGGGAGTCATCCAAGAGACCCAGTACTTC
>TRBV28|.|TRBJ2-1|.
CASIGGAQGNEQFF
TGTGCCAGCATAGGGGGGGCTCAGGGCAATGAGCAGTTCTTC
>TRBV28|.|TRBJ2-2|TRBD2
CASFLPSLSVESSGSGTGELFF
TGTGCCAGCTTTCTGCCTTCGCTTTCGGTTGAATCGAGCGGGAGCGGGACCGGGGAGCTGTTTTTT
>TRBV2|.|TRBJ2-5|TRBD2
CASVASGTGTQYF
TGTGCCAGCGTCGCTAGCGGGACCGGGACCCAGTACTTC
>TRBV5-4|.|TRBJ2-5|TRBD1
CASSFGQDQETQYF
TGTGCCAGCAGCTTTGGACAGGACCAAGAGACCCAGTACTTC
>TRBV2|medium-sized|TRBJ2-7|.
CASSEWHLYEQYF
TGTGCCAGCAGTGAGTGGCACCTCTACGAGCAGTACTTC
>TRBV6-1|many|TRBJ1-5|TRBD1
CASTSGQGGNQPQHF
TGTGCCAGCACCTCCGGACAGGGAGGCAATCAGCCCCAGCATTTT
>TRBV18|few|TRBJ1-1|.
CASSPLNTEAFF
TGTGCCAGCTCACCTCTGAACACTGAAGCTTTCTTT
>TRBV10-2|.|TRBJ2-7|TRBD2
CASSESTPGLAGVLHEQYF
TGCGCCAGCAGTGAGTCGACCCCGGGACTAGCGGGAGTGCTCCACGAGCAGTACTTC
>TRBV2|.|TRBJ2-5|.
CASSEELRGTQYF
TGTGCCAGCAGTGAGGAACTCCGGGGGACCCAGTACTTC
>TRBV30|few|TRBJ2-7|.
CAWSKTRASYEQYF
TGTGCCTGGAGTAAAACTAGGGCCTCCTACGAGCAGTACTTC
>TRBV13|once|TRBJ1-1|.
CASSRGTEAFF
TGTGCCAGCAGTCGGGGCACTGAAGCTTTCTTT
>TRBV6-5|once|TRBJ1-5|.
CASSLGQYNQPQHF
TGTGCCAGCAGTTTGGGGCAGTACAATCAGCCCCAGCATTTT
>TRBV19|once|TRBJ1-2|TRBD1
CASSPSGGDYGYTF
TGTGCCAGTAGTCCATCAGGGGGCGACTATGGCTACACCTTC
>TRBV18|.|TRBJ1-3|.
CASSSLRATGETSGNTIYF
TGTGCCAGCTCATCCTTACGAGCGACAGGTGAAACCTCTGGAAACACCATATATTTT
>TRBV20-1|once|TRBJ2-7|.
CSARGDLEQYF
TGCAGTGCTAGAGGGGACTTGGAGCAGTACTTC
>TRBV9|.|TRBJ2-1|TRBD1
CASSVRGGMSYNEQFF
TGTGCCAGCAGCGTCCGAGGGGGCATGTCCTACAATGAGCAGTTCTTC
>TRBV5-1|.|TRBJ1-4|.
CASSPTGQPNEKLFF
TGCGCCAGCAGCCCGACCGGACAGCCTAATGAAAAACTGTTTTTT
>TRBV7-3|.|TRBJ2-1|.
CASSQGGSSYNEQFF
TGTGCCAGCAGCCAGGGGGGGAGCTCCTACAATGAGCAGTTCTTC
>TRBV5-4|.|TRBJ2-1|.
CASSLGHRSSYNEQFF
TGTGCCAGCAGCTTGGGACACAGGAGCTCCTACAATGAGCAGTTCTTC
>TRBV7-9|few|TRBJ2-5|.
CASSFRKWGDETQYF
TGTGCCAGCAGCTTCAGGAAATGGGGTGATGAGACCCAGTACTTC
>TRBV18|.|TRBJ1-2|.
CASSPDAGGGYTF
TGTGCCAGCTCACCAGACGCGGGGGGCGGCTACACCTTC
>TRBV7-9|.|TRBJ2-7|.
CASSFGGNYEQYF
TGTGCCAGCAGCTTTGGGGGAAACTACGAGCAGTACTTC
>TRBV21-1|.|TRBJ2-7|.
CASSNDGAAYEQYF
TGTGCCAGCAGCAATGACGGGGCAGCCTACGAGCAGTACTTC
>TRBV11-2|.|TRBJ2-5|TRBD1
CASSLESDPWTGESETQYF
TGTGCCAGCAGCTTAGAGTCGGATCCTTGGACAGGGGAGAGCGAGACCCAGTACTTC
>TRBV10-3|.|TRBJ2-7|TRBD2
CAINNGRDYEQYF
TGTGCCATCAATAACGGGAGGGACTACGAGCAGTACTTC
>TRBV4-1|.|TRBJ2-3|.
CASSQDRVADTQYF
TGCGCCAGCAGCCAAGATCGGGTTGCCGATACGCAGTATTTT
>TRBV6-5|once|TRBJ2-7|TRBD1
CASSYHGQGGYEQYF
TGTGCCAGCAGTTACCATGGACAGGGGGGCTACGAGCAGTACTTC
>TRBV5-1|few|TRBJ1-2|.
CASSPLQLTAGYGYTF
TGCGCCAGCAGCCCCCTCCAATTAACAGCGGGCTATGGCTACACCTTC
>TRBV18|.|TRBJ2-5|.
CASSPLPGMQETQYF
TGTGCCAGCTCACCGCTCCCGGGGATGCAAGAGACCCAGTACTTC
>TRBV10-2|.|TRBJ2-3|TRBD2
CASTLLPGGVKDTQYF
TGCGCCAGCACCCTTCTGCCTGGGGGGGTTAAAGATACGCAGTATTTT